This T cell receptor (beta chain) emerged from a study of shared clonotypes between healthy human individuals. Details on this clone: Its cognate antigen is unknown.

Sorted-subset replicate PCRs used about 0.2 ug DNA, approximately 33,000 T cell genomes. TCRdb's copy holds only in-frame clones and misses some; the assay was immunoSEQ multiplex PCR. This sample yields roughly 2.2 million clones, of which 93% are seen a single time; under 0.45% belongs to the top ten. Trimming stripped 1 base from V and 2 bases from J, with 12 bases between. The CDR3 is 15 residues long. Germline V gene data show CDR1 as LGHNA and CDR2 as YNFKEQ. Regarding the study as a whole: Of the naive CD4 clonotypes, roughly 5.5% were shared across a handful of donors.

The donors, healthy adults who were HIV-negative, had experienced no recent acute infections or vaccinations. The chain recombines TRBV4-2 with TRBJ2-7, with no clear D. The receptor's source is a man between 18 and 35 years old in good health. Some clones in this sample may be carry-over from other donors' samples. Sequencing was carried out using naive CD4+ T cells from PBMCs. Subset of the sample: CD45RA+ positively selected. Here the CDR3 DNA reads TGTGCCAGCAGCCAAGCTCGGCTGGCGGCCTACGAGCAGTACTTC. It translates to CASSQARLAAYEQYF.